These 32 T cell receptor beta chains share one sample of origin, sequenced in a study of response to subunit inactivated influenza vaccine. TCRdb recomputed calls from the RT-PCR reads with MiXCR, one row per CDR3 protein. The sample includes 500,000 to 600,000 distinct CDR3 sequences, about 11% of them seen just once. The sample was also reused in another study, on T cells expressing NK-cell markers. That work contributes: It was by 5'RACE template switching with UMIs that TCR beta cDNA was made.

Sequences were derived from PBMCs from blood, sampled on the day of vaccination. These receptor sequences come from a man aged 45-65 years who received an inactivated influenza vaccine.

This clonotype has only a few counts. The chain is built from TRBV10-3 and TRBJ2-5; 12 bases map to TRBD2. Germline V gene sequence: CDR1 ENHRY, CDR2 SYGVKD. V shed 10 bases, J shed 3 bases, and the junction held 21 bases outside the gene matches. This CDR3 has 19 residues. CDR3 protein: CATSTPSSGGAIWEETQYF. CDR3 bases: TGTGCCACCTCAACCCCCTCTAGCGGGGGGGCCATTTGGGAAGAGACCCAGTACTTC.

The CDR3 sequence is CSATETDTQYF. In nucleotides, the CDR3 is TGCAGTGCGACGGAGACAGATACGCAGTATTTT. V and J are TRBV20-1 and TRBJ2-3; no definite D call. Trimming stripped 6 bases from V and 3 bases from J, with 7 bases between. Germline V gives CDR1 DFQATT, CDR2 SNEGSKA (reference sequence). The CDR3 runs to 11 residues.

This clonotype was counted a few times. The gene calls are TRBV7-2 and TRBJ2-7; weak D call: TRBD1 (6 bases). The CDR3 extends over 17 amino acids. Germline V CDR1 and CDR2: SGHTA, FQGNSA. Trimming pared 5 bases from V and 1 base from J, leaving 21 bases between. The CDR3 region has the DNA TGTGCCAGCAGCCTCGGCCTTCCGATTCAGGGGTCCTACGAGCAGTACTTC. This gives the protein CASSLGLPIQGSYEQYF. Filled out from reference TRBV7-2 and TRBJ2-7, the complete variable domain reads GAGVSQSPSNKVTEKGKDVELRCDPISGHTALYWYRQSLGQGLEFLIYFQGNSAPDKSGLPSDRFSAERTGGSVSTLTIQRTQQEDSAVYLCASSLGLPIQGSYEQYFGPGTRLTVT.

This rearrangement joins TRBV20-1 to TRBJ2-5; tentatively, D is TRBD1 (5 bases). V was pared by 5 bases and J by 7 bases, with 11 bases between. CDR1 DFQATT and CDR2 SNEGSKA come from the germline V gene (reference sequence). This CDR3 spans 11 amino acids. The CDR3 loop is CSAPIDRTQYF. For the CDR3, the DNA is TGCAGTGCTCCGATCGACAGGACCCAGTACTTC.

A few counts support this clonotype. The chain is built from TRBV28 and TRBJ1-1; TRBD1 matches at 7 bases. With 7 bases clipped from V and 5 bases from J, the junction kept 13 bases outside the gene matches. The CDR3 is 15 amino acids. CDR1 and CDR2 from the germline V gene are MDHEN and SYDVKM. The CDR3 DNA follows: TGTGCCAGCACTCTCCAGGGGGGCGCCGGGACTGAAGCTTTCTTT. It encodes CASTLQGGAGTEAFF.

J is TRBJ2-7 and V is TRBV30, with D maybe TRBD1 (6 bases). CDR3 length equals 13 residues. Germline V lookup: CDR1 GTSNPN, CDR2 SVGIG (reference sequence). The germline V and J ends were trimmed by 1 base and 5 bases, with 12 bases remaining between them. The CDR3 is CAWSGQVSHEQYF. The DNA of the CDR3 is TGTGCCTGGAGTGGACAGGTTTCCCACGAGCAGTACTTC.

This clonotype was counted between two and nine times. V is TRBV11-3 and J is TRBJ2-2; 15 nucleotides align to TRBD2. This CDR3 has 18 residues. Germline CDR1 SGHNT, CDR2 YENEEA. With V trimmed by 4 bases and J by 3 bases, 6 bases remained unmatched. For the CDR3, the DNA is TGTGCCAGCAGCTCCTGGACTAGCGGGGGGGCCTACACCGGGGAGCTGTTTTTT. Protein: CASSSWTSGGAYTGELFF.

This clonotype was recorded a few times. Written as DNA, the CDR3 is TGTGCCAGCAGCTCGGGACTAGGAGATACCGGGGAGCTGTTTTTT. Its protein product is CASSSGLGDTGELFF. V is TRBV7-2 and J is TRBJ2-2; the match to TRBD2 covers 8 bases. Germline V gene sequence: CDR1 SGHTA, CDR2 FQGNSA. There are 15 residues in the CDR3. The J segment lost 5 bases and the V segment lost 4 bases, leaving 6 bases of the junction unmatched.

As for this clonotype: One base away lies a much larger clone, so this may be a sequencing read error. V is TRBV12-3 or TRBV12-4 and J is TRBJ2-2; possibly TRBD2 for D (6 bases). CDR3 length: 15 residues. In nucleotides, the CDR3 is TGTGCCAGCAGTTCCTTAGCGGTATTCACCGCGGAGCTGTTTTTT. Amino acid sequence: CASSSLAVFTAELFF.

In its sample, this clonotype was seen many times. This rearrangement joins TRBV3-1 to TRBJ1-6; D remains ambiguous. This CDR3 is built from 13 residues. The germline V and J ends were trimmed by 4 bases and 6 bases, with 7 bases remaining between them. In germline, CDR1 is LGHDT, CDR2 YNNKEL (reference sequence). CDR3 protein: CASSLALNSPLHF. Written as DNA, the CDR3 is TGTGCCAGCAGCCTCGCCCTTAATTCACCCCTCCACTTT.

This clonotype was observed a few times. DNA of the CDR3: TGTGCCAGCAGCCGCCCTGACAGCTACGAGCAGTACTTC. As protein: CASSRPDSYEQYF. The V and J genes are TRBV2 and TRBJ2-7; perhaps TRBD1 as D (5 bases). The germline V gene encodes CDR1 SNHLY and CDR2 FYNNEI. The germline V and J ends were trimmed by 6 bases and 3 bases, with 12 bases remaining between them. This CDR3 has 13 amino acids.

In this sample, this clonotype turned up a few times. The chain links TRBV5-1 to TRBJ2-7, with 9 nucleotides matching TRBD1. V shed 0 bases and J 2 bases; nucleotides not matched to a gene: 9. Germline V lookup: CDR1 SGHRS, CDR2 YFSETQ. The CDR3 runs to 17 residues. The CDR3 protein is CASSLATGTGIAYEQYF. DNA of the CDR3: TGCGCCAGCAGCTTGGCAACCGGGACAGGGATCGCCTACGAGCAGTACTTC. Full variable domain (missing parts from reference TRBV5-1 and TRBJ2-7): KAGVTQTPRYLIKTRGQQVTLSCSPISGHRSVSWYQQTPGQGLQFLFEYFSETQRNKGNFPGRFSGRQFSNSRSEMNVSTLELGDSALYLCASSLATGTGIAYEQYFGPGTRLTVT.

This clonotype was counted a few times. The V and J genes are TRBV27 and TRBJ2-7, with TRBD2 matching 7 bases. The V gene's germline CDR1 is MNHEY and CDR2 SMNVEV (reference sequence). The CDR3 has 16 amino acids. V lost 5 bases and J lost 0; bases outside the gene matches: 10. CDR3 protein: CASSLLIAGGSYEQYF. CDR3 DNA: TGTGCCAGCAGTCTCCTCATAGCGGGTGGCTCCTACGAGCAGTACTTC.

V gene TRBV5-1 combines with J gene TRBJ1-4; D gene unclear. Trimming took off 4 bases at V and 5 bases at J, with 9 bases between the two ends. The CDR3 is 13 residues long. Germline lookup yields CDR1 SGHRS and CDR2 YFSETQ. The CDR3 spells CASSDVRNEKLFF. In DNA form, the CDR3 reads TGCGCCAGCAGCGATGTCCGGAATGAAAAACTGTTTTTT.

This clonotype was found a few times. The J gene is TRBJ2-5, the V gene TRBV20-1, with 9 bases lining up with TRBD2. V lost 3 bases and J lost 6; bases outside the gene matches: 8. Germline V gene lookup returns CDR1 DFQATT and CDR2 SNEGSKA (reference sequence). This CDR3 comprises 14 residues. The CDR3, as DNA: TGCAGTGCTAGTGATAGCGGGAGAGGAAAGACCCAGTACTTC. Amino acid sequence: CSASDSGRGKTQYF.

In this sample, this clonotype turned up many times. This chain joins TRBV11-1 and TRBJ1-1; TRBD1 agrees at 7 bases. The V gene's germline CDR1 is SGHAT and CDR2 FQDESV (reference sequence). CDR3 length: 18 residues. V gave up 2 bases and J gave up 1 base; unmatched junction bases: 13. The CDR3 region is CASSLKFHRGQRNTEAFF. CDR3 coding DNA: TGTGCCAGCAGCTTAAAGTTTCACAGGGGACAGCGGAACACTGAAGCTTTCTTT.

This clonotype was detected ten times or more. The chain employs TRBV6-1 and TRBJ2-7; 8 nucleotides line up with TRBD2. The germline V gene has CDR1 MNHNS and CDR2 SASEGT. Trimming cost V 7 bases and J 5 bases; bases outside gene matches: 7. This CDR3 has 13 residues. The CDR3 loop reads CASTSSGEHEQYF. As DNA, the CDR3 is TGTGCCAGCACTAGTAGCGGGGAGCACGAGCAGTACTTC.

This clonotype came up a few times. This chain links TRBV28 with TRBJ2-1, with 7 nucleotides matching TRBD1. The CDR3 runs 15 residues. The germline gives CDR1 MDHEN, CDR2 SYDVKM. With 7 bases clipped from V and 12 bases from J, the junction kept 18 bases outside the gene matches. The CDR3 DNA reads TGTGCCAGCACTCGTCCCGGGACAGCCGAAATGGTGCAGTTCTTC. Amino acid sequence: CASTRPGTAEMVQFF.

This clonotype appeared many times. V usage is TRBV24-1 and J usage is TRBJ2-1, with 8 bases identical to TRBD2. Germline CDR1 and CDR2: KGHDR and SFDVKD. CDR3 size: 14 residues. V was pared by 4 bases and J by 4 bases, with 2 bases of the junction left unmatched. The CDR3 coding sequence is TGTGCCACCAGTGACGGGGGGGGATACAATGAGCAGTTCTTC. As protein: CATSDGGGYNEQFF.

This clonotype appeared a single time. A much larger clone lies one base from this, so it may be a read error. The rearrangement joins TRBV29-1 to TRBJ1-1, with D uncertain. The CDR3 runs 12 residues. Germline assignment: CDR1 SQVTM and CDR2 ANQGSEA. This chain's CDR3 is CIGRRRDTEAFF. Written as DNA, the CDR3 is TGCATCGGGAGGCGGCGCGACACTGAAGCTTTCTTT. Filled out from reference TRBV29-1 and TRBJ1-1, the complete variable domain reads SAVISQKPSRDICQRGTSLTIQCQVDSQVTMMFWYRQQPGQSLTLIATANQGSEATYESGFVIDKFPISRPNLTFSTLTVSNMSPEDSSIYLCIGRRRDTEAFFGQGTRLTVV.

This clonotype appeared many times. The rearrangement links TRBV7-2 to TRBJ2-2; unclear D gene. Trimming stripped 2 bases from V and 7 bases from J, with 8 bases between. The germline gives CDR1 SGHTA, CDR2 FQGNSA. The CDR3 runs to 13 residues. CDR3 amino acids: CASSLRLSGELFF. The CDR3 DNA reads as TGTGCCAGCAGCTTACGATTGAGCGGGGAGCTGTTTTTT.

This clonotype has a count of ten or more. This rearrangement joins TRBV5-1 to TRBJ1-5, with unresolved D. Trimming cost V 1 base and J 4 bases, with 12 bases left between them. The CDR3 consists of 15 residues. Germline CDR1 is SGHRS and CDR2 is YFSETQ. The CDR3 reads CASSLRHAPNQPQHF. The CDR3 nucleotides read TGCGCCAGCAGCTTGCGGCACGCACCAAATCAGCCCCAGCATTTT.

The chain joins TRBV29-1 to TRBJ2-3; TRBD2 agrees at 10 bases. The CDR3 covers 16 residues. CDR1 and CDR2 (germline): SQVTM, ANQGSEA. With V trimmed by 3 bases and J by 1 base, 7 bases remained unmatched. CDR3 in amino acids: CSVDSSSGGRTDTQYF. CDR3 DNA sequence: TGCAGCGTTGATTCGTCTAGCGGGGGCCGCACAGATACGCAGTATTTT.

The rearrangement links TRBV10-3 to TRBJ1-5; D may be TRBD1 (5 bases). Between the trimmed V and J ends, which lost 0 bases and 2 bases, there was a span of 5 bases. The CDR3 has 14 residues. Germline assignment: CDR1 ENHRY and CDR2 SYGVKD. The CDR3 nucleotides read TGTGCCATCAGTGAGTCAGGGGGCAATCAGCCCCAGCATTTT. Translation: CAISESGGNQPQHF.

The chain employs TRBV7-7 and TRBJ2-7; 9 bases align to TRBD1. Germline assignment: CDR1 SSHAT and CDR2 FNYEAQ (reference sequence). The CDR3 has 15 residues. Losses at the gene ends were 5 bases for V and 3 bases for J; bases not matched to a gene: 8. Here the CDR3 DNA reads TGTGCCAGCAGCGCCGGGACAGGGCAGGACTACGAGCAGTACTTC. Its protein product is CASSAGTGQDYEQYF.

This chain joins TRBV2 and TRBJ2-7; D unresolved. CDR1 is SNHLY and CDR2 is FYNNEI in the germline V gene. The CDR3 consists of 15 residues. V gave up 8 bases and J gave up 1 base, with 18 bases separating them. CDR3 sequence: CASRPVGMGSYEQYF. DNA for the CDR3: TGTGCCAGCCGACCCGTTGGTATGGGGTCCTACGAGCAGTACTTC.

The chain employs TRBV15 and TRBJ2-2, with D perhaps TRBD2 (6 bases). The CDR3 consists of 13 residues. Germline V lookup: CDR1 LNHNV, CDR2 YYDKDF (reference sequence). Deletions cut 8 bases from V and 5 bases from J, with 12 bases between. Here the CDR3 DNA reads TGTGCCACCGCAGGACTACTTACCGGGGAGCTGTTTTTT. The encoded protein is CATAGLLTGELFF.

V gene TRBV6-1 combines with J gene TRBJ2-7; D possibly corresponds to TRBD2 (5 bases). Germline V gene data show CDR1 as MNHNS and CDR2 as SASEGT. This CDR3 contains 14 residues. Trimming removed 1 base at V and 3 bases at J, with 10 bases between. The CDR3 bases are TGTGCCAGCAGTGAAGAACGGGGATTCTACGAGCAGTACTTC. Amino acids: CASSEERGFYEQYF.

V gene TRBV7-9 combines with J gene TRBJ2-2, with 7 bases fitting TRBD1. The germline V gene encodes CDR1 SEHNR and CDR2 FQNEAQ (reference sequence). The V gene end was trimmed by 2 bases and the J gene end by 4 bases; junction bases not matched to a gene: 7. The CDR3 runs to 16 residues. The CDR3 nucleotides are TGTGCCAGCAGCTTATTGTTAGGGGGCGTCACCGGGGAGCTGTTTTTT. Translation gives CASSLLLGGVTGELFF.

This clonotype was observed at least ten times. The V gene is TRBV3-1, the J gene TRBJ2-2, with D perhaps TRBD2 (5 bases). V lost 2 bases to trimming and J lost 12 bases, with 7 bases between them. This CDR3 has 11 residues. CDR1 and CDR2 from the germline V gene are LGHDT and YNNKEL (reference sequence). DNA for the CDR3: TGTGCCAGCAGCCAAACGGGGAAGCTGTTTTTT. This encodes CASSQTGKLFF.

This clonotype turned up a few times. The V and J genes are TRBV5-1 and TRBJ1-4, with 11 positions matching TRBD1. Germline-derived CDR1 and CDR2 are SGHRS and YFSETQ. The CDR3 consists of 18 residues. V dropped 4 bases and J dropped 8; count of bases not matched to a gene: 16. The CDR3 here is CASSRGGQGARLGEKLFF. CDR3 bases: TGCGCCAGCAGCCGCGGAGGACAGGGGGCGCGACTCGGAGAAAAACTGTTTTTT.

There are a few counts of this clonotype. The chain is built from TRBV2 and TRBJ2-1; D may correspond to TRBD1 or TRBD2 (6 bases each). This CDR3 has 15 amino acids. V lost 7 bases, J lost 2 bases, and 15 bases lay in between. Germline loops: CDR1 SNHLY, CDR2 FYNNEI. The CDR3 sequence: CASKHGGVTYNEQFF. CDR3 DNA sequence: TGTGCCAGCAAGCACGGGGGCGTGACCTACAATGAGCAGTTCTTC. Together with reference TRBV2 and TRBJ2-1, the CDR3 gives the full variable domain: EPEVTQTPSHQVTQMGQEVILRCVPISNHLYFYWYRQILGQKVEFLVSFYNNEISEKSEIFDDQFSVERPDGSNFTLKIRSTKLEDSAMYFCASKHGGVTYNEQFFGPGTRLTVL.